What follows describes a single TCR beta chain. The record originates from a study of blood T cell repertoires in COVID-19. Looking at the study overall: Specimens from acute and convalescent COVID-19 originated in the United States, Italy and Spain.

The V gene end was trimmed by 2 bases and the J gene end by 6 bases; junction bases not matched to a gene: 7. This CDR3 is 15 amino acids long. Looked up from germline, CDR1 is GTSNPN and CDR2 is SVGIG (reference sequence). Generated by immunoSEQ multiplex PCR, the TCRdb table keeps only in-frame clones and is missing some. The sample has 70,000 or so clones, over 65% seen once. This receptor was obtained from a woman in her 70s with acute or convalescent COVID-19. The chain uses TRBV30 and TRBJ2-2, with 9 bases that match TRBD1. Source material: peripheral blood. The CDR3 is CAWSLRDRVAGELFF. In nucleotides, the CDR3 is TGTGCCTGGAGTCTCCGGGACAGGGTAGCCGGGGAGCTGTTTTTT. Full variable domain (rest looked up from reference TRBV30 and TRBJ2-2): SQTIHQWPATLVQPVGSPLSLECTVEGTSNPNLYWYRQAAGRGLQLLFYSVGIGQISSEVPQNLSASRPQDRQFILSSKKLLLSDSGFYLCAWSLRDRVAGELFFGEGSRLTVL.